Listed here is a single T cell receptor beta chain. The antigen remains unidentified. Germline V gives CDR1 LNHDA, CDR2 SQIVND (reference sequence). The CDR3 length is 14 residues. The entry originates in a study of T cell clusters in autoimmune cytopenias. Overall study results and limits: Clustering suggested that physiological T cell clusters were missing in primary autoimmune cytopenia patients.

TRB amplification used around 0.25 ug of peripheral blood genomic DNA. Multiplex touch-down PCR amplified TRB using TRB-A and TRB-B pools in one tube. TCRdb re-called the multiplex PCR reads; one entry per CDR3 protein, DNA not given. The sample is made up of some 6,900 distinct CDR3 sequences, and the top ten hold 9.9% of it. The same specimen was also included in a second study, on T cell repertoires in aging, cancer and after chemotherapy. In that study: Untreated cancer patients had significantly lower blood TCR diversity than age-matched healthy donors.

The source is a human donor in good health. The gene calls are TRBV19 and TRBJ2-7; the D call from TCRdb, TRBD1, cannot be confirmed without DNA. What was sequenced was peripheral blood. The CDR3 is CASSVQGGSYEQYF.